These 15 T cell receptor beta chains came from one sample sequenced in a study of cytomegalovirus exposure and HLA in healthy donors. PCR involved 60 Vbeta and 13 Jbeta primers. Method: immunoSEQ multiplex PCR; TCRdb's copy keeps in-frame clones and lacks some. The sample includes 150,000 to 200,000 clones, around 78% seen only once; the top ten take 12% to 15%. The sequencing input was PBMCs. These TCRs come from a woman aged 30 to 39 in good health and CMV-seropositive.

On this clone: A read error may account for a junction end that differs from germline. CDR3 amino acids: CSSSIRPGTSEDTQYF. CDR3 nucleotide sequence: TGTTCCAGCAGCATCCGCCCCGGGACTAGCGAAGATACGCAGTATTTT. The chain combines TRBV7-9 with TRBJ2-3; 10 bases match TRBD2. This CDR3 region has 16 residues. CDR1 is SEHNR and CDR2 is FQNEAQ in the germline V gene (reference sequence).

The rearrangement joins TRBV30 to TRBJ2-5; 10 nucleotides align to TRBD2. CDR3 size: 14 residues. Germline values: CDR1 GTSNPN, CDR2 SVGIG (reference sequence). With 3 bases clipped from V and 5 bases from J, the junction kept 6 bases outside the gene matches. The chain's CDR3 is CAWRASGSLETQYF. The CDR3 DNA reads TGTGCCTGGAGGGCTAGCGGGAGCTTGGAGACCCAGTACTTC.

The chain links TRBV30 to TRBJ1-2; the D is unclear. V gave up 6 bases and J gave up 8 bases, with 10 bases separating them. The CDR3 covers 10 residues. In germline, CDR1 is GTSNPN, CDR2 SVGIG (reference sequence). CDR3 DNA: TGTGCCTGTACTGGAGCCGGCTACACCTTC. Amino acids: CACTGAGYTF.

This clone was seen just once. This sequence joins TRBV4-2 and TRBJ1-3; D remains unclear. The germline V and J ends were trimmed by 4 bases and 0 bases, with 10 bases remaining between them. Germline CDR1 and CDR2: LGHNA and YNFKEQ. The length of the CDR3 is 15 residues. As DNA, the CDR3 is TGTGCCAGCAGCCCGGACGGGAGCTCTGGAAACACCATATATTTT. Protein product: CASSPDGSSGNTIYF.

This clone appeared a single time. The CDR3 region is CASNPGPNEKLFF. CDR3 sequence (DNA): TGTGCCAGTAATCCAGGCCCGAATGAAAAACTGTTTTTT. The chain links TRBV19 to TRBJ1-4; D unresolved. There are 13 residues in the CDR3. Per the germline V gene, CDR1 is LNHDA and CDR2 is SQIVND (reference sequence). Trimming removed 7 bases from V and 5 bases from J, with 11 bases in between.

The rearrangement links TRBV28 to TRBJ2-5; 9 bases are shared with TRBD1. CDR3 length: 16 residues. V was clipped by 4 bases and J by 4 bases; unmatched bases: 10. Germline lookup yields CDR1 MDHEN and CDR2 SYDVKM. CDR3 nucleotide sequence: TGTGCCAGCAGTTCGCTACAGGGGGCCCTCCTAGAGACCCAGTACTTC. Protein sequence: CASSSLQGALLETQYF.

CDR3 sequence: CASSHRGRIGTGELFF. The CDR3 DNA reads TGTGCCAGCAGCCACAGGGGGAGAATAGGCACCGGGGAGCTGTTTTTT. The chain combines TRBV28 with TRBJ2-2; 8 bases map to TRBD1. Unmatched junction bases numbered 10, after V lost 6 bases and J lost 4 bases. CDR1 is MDHEN, CDR2 SYDVKM, per germline. This CDR3 has 16 amino acids.

The gene calls are TRBV11-2 and TRBJ1-2; no reliable D call. CDR1 and CDR2 from the germline V gene are SGHAT and FQNNGV. V gave up 0 bases and J gave up 4 bases, with 12 bases separating them. This CDR3 comprises 15 residues. The CDR3 region is CASSLDTTVLYGYTF. The CDR3, as DNA: TGTGCCAGCAGCTTAGATACTACGGTCCTCTATGGCTACACCTTC.

The chain carries TRBV28 and TRBJ2-7, with D maybe TRBD2 (5 bases). V gave up 8 bases and J gave up 3 bases, with 8 bases separating them. The germline V gene has CDR1 MDHEN and CDR2 SYDVKM. The CDR3 covers 11 residues. The CDR3, as DNA: TGTGCCAGCCGGGGAGACTACGAGCAGTACTTC. This sequence encodes CASRGDYEQYF.

This sequence joins TRBV30 and TRBJ2-1; D not resolved. Germline lookup yields CDR1 GTSNPN and CDR2 SVGIG (reference sequence). The CDR3 contains 11 residues. Trimming pared 2 bases from V and 7 bases from J, leaving 6 bases between. For the CDR3, the DNA is TGTGCCTGGAGTAGCCGGAATGAGCAGTTCTTC. The encoded protein is CAWSSRNEQFF.

This chain uses TRBV7-9 with TRBJ2-7; TRBD1 matches at 9 bases. The V gene end was trimmed by 4 bases and the J gene end by 5 bases; junction bases not matched to a gene: 6. CDR3 length: 14 amino acids. Germline values: CDR1 SEHNR, CDR2 FQNEAQ (reference sequence). CDR3 in DNA: TGTGCCAGCAGCTCATTGGGACAGGGCAACGAGCAGTACTTC. Translated, it gives CASSSLGQGNEQYF.

V is TRBV19 and J is TRBJ2-7; 7 positions match TRBD2. The CDR3 extends over 15 amino acids. Unmatched junction bases numbered 14, after V lost 5 bases and J lost 7 bases. Germline CDR1 and CDR2: LNHDA and SQIVND (reference sequence). The CDR3, as DNA: TGTGCCAGTAGTGTCCTCCTCCGGGAGGCCAGGGAGCAGTACTTC. Protein sequence: CASSVLLREAREQYF.

The CDR3 region has the DNA TGCGCCAGCAGCTTGGCGGGACAGGGACAAGAGACCCAGTACTTC. It translates to CASSLAGQGQETQYF. The chain employs TRBV5-1 and TRBJ2-5; 9 bases are shared with TRBD1. CDR1 is SGHRS and CDR2 is YFSETQ in the germline V gene. The CDR3 runs to 15 residues. V trimming: 0 bases; J trimming: 2 bases; junction bases outside the gene matches: 2.

V is TRBV5-5 and J is TRBJ1-4, with 7 bases identical to TRBD1. The V gene's germline CDR1 is SGHKS and CDR2 YYEKEE (reference sequence). The CDR3 is made up of 13 amino acids. V shed 2 bases, J shed 11 bases, and the junction held 6 bases outside the gene matches. CDR3 region: CASSFYTGDKLFF. DNA for the CDR3: TGTGCCAGCAGCTTCTATACAGGGGACAAACTGTTTTTT.

The chain links TRBV28 to TRBJ1-2; D is unclear. This CDR3 comprises 11 residues. Trimming cost V 6 bases and J 2 bases, with 4 bases left between them. Germline V lookup: CDR1 MDHEN, CDR2 SYDVKM. The CDR3 nucleotides are TGTGCCAGCAGACAGAACTATGGCTACACCTTC. Protein sequence: CASRQNYGYTF.